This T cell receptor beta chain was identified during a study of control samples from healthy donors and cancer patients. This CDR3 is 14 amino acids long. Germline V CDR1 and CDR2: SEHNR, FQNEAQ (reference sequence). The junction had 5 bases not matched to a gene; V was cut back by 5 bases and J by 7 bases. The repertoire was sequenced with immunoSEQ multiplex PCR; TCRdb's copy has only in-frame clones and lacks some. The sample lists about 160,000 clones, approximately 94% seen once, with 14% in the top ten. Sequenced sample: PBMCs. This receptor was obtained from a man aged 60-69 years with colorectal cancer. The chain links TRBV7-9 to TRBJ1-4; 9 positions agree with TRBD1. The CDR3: CASSLTGGSEKLFF. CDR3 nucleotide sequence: TGTGCCAGCAGCCTGACAGGGGGAAGTGAAAAACTGTTTTTT.